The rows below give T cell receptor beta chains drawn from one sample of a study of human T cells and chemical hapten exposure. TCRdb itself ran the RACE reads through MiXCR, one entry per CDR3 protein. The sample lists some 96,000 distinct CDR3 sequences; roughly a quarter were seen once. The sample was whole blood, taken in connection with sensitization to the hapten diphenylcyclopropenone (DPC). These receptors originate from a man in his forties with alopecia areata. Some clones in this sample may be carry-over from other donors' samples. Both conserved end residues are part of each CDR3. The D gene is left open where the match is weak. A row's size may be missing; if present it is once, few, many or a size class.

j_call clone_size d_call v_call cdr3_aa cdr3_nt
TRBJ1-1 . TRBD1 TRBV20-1 CSARVGQGVGDTEAFF TGCAGTGCTAGAGTGGGACAGGGGGTTGGCGACACTGAAGCTTTCTTT
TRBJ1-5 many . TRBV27 CASSLEGVSNQPQHF TGTGCCAGCAGTTTAGAAGGGGTTAGCAATCAGCCCCAGCATTTT
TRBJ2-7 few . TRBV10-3 CAISEQGGIYEQYF TGTGCCATCAGTGAACAGGGAGGTATCTACGAGCAGTACTTC
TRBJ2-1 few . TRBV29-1 CSVEVSSYNEQFF TGCAGCGTTGAAGTGAGCTCCTACAATGAGCAGTTCTTC
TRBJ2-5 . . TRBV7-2 CASSLAGNQETQYF TGTGCCAGCAGCTTAGCGGGCAACCAAGAGACCCAGTACTTC
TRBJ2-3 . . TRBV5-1 CASSFTGIDTQYF TGCGCCAGCAGCTTTACAGGGATAGATACGCAGTATTTT
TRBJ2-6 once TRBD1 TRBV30 CAWGTGTGRDSGANVLTF TGTGCCTGGGGGACCGGGACAGGGAGGGATTCTGGGGCCAACGTCCTGACTTTC
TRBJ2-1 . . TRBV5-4 CASSVGVKGRDTNEQFF TGTGCCAGCAGTGTGGGGGTGAAGGGGCGGGATACGAATGAGCAGTTCTTC
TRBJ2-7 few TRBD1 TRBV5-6 CASSGGTGTYEQYF TGTGCCAGCAGCGGCGGGACAGGGACCTACGAGCAGTACTTC
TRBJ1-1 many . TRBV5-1 CASSLKGNTEAFF TGCGCCAGCAGCTTGAAGGGGAACACTGAAGCTTTCTTT
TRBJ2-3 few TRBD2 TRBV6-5 CASRGLAGGRSTDTQYF TGTGCCAGCAGAGGACTAGCGGGAGGACGGAGCACAGATACGCAGTATTTT
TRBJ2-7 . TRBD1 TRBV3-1 CAHFPGGQGLYEQYF TGTGCCCACTTCCCGGGGGGACAGGGACTGTACGAGCAGTACTTC
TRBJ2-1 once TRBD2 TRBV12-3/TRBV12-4 CASTVAGGFASYNEQFF TGTGCCAGCACCGTAGCGGGAGGGTTCGCCTCCTACAATGAGCAGTTCTTC
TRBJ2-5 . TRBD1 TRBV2 CASSPNRGPQETQYF TGTGCCAGCAGTCCAAACAGGGGCCCTCAAGAGACCCAGTACTTC
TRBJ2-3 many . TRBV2 CASSSPALQDTQYF TGTGCCAGCAGTTCTCCGGCCCTCCAGGATACGCAGTATTTT
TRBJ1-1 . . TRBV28 CASSLIQMNTEAFF TGTGCCAGCAGTTTGATACAGATGAACACTGAAGCTTTCTTT
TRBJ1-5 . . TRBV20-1 CSARATGQPQHF TGCAGTGCTAGGGCCACGGGTCAGCCCCAGCATTTT
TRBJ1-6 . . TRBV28 CASSLRTNSPLHF TGTGCCAGCAGTTTACGTACTAATTCACCCCTCCACTTT
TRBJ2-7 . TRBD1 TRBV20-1 CSARDRGSGEQYF TGCAGTGCTAGGGACAGGGGAAGTGGGGAGCAGTACTTC
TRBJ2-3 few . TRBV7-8 CASSLRRDFNTDTQYF TGTGCCAGCAGCTTGAGACGGGACTTTAACACAGATACGCAGTATTTT
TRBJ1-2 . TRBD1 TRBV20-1 CSARDRDRGDYGYTF TGCAGTGCTAGAGATAGGGACAGGGGCGACTATGGCTACACCTTC
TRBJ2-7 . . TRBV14 CASRRTGSYEQYF TGTGCCAGCAGGCGGACCGGCTCCTACGAGCAGTACTTC
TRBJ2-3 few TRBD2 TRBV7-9 CASSVLAGGSTDTQYF TGTGCCAGCAGCGTACTAGCGGGAGGAAGCACAGATACGCAGTATTTT
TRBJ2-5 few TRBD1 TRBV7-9 CASSPRTGPYQETQYF TGTGCCAGCAGCCCCCGGACAGGACCGTACCAAGAGACCCAGTACTTC
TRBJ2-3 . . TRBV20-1 CSARYRGRLPDTQYF TGCAGTGCTAGATATAGGGGCCGTCTCCCAGATACGCAGTATTTT
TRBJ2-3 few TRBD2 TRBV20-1 CSAPNWGGGEADTQYF TGCAGTGCTCCCAACTGGGGGGGAGGGGAGGCAGATACGCAGTATTTT
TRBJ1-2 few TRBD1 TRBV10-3 CAIRPGTVYGYTF TGTGCCATCAGACCCGGGACAGTCTATGGCTACACCTTC
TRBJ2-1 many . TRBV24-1 CATSDSRTQYNEQFF TGTGCCACCAGTGATTCCCGGACCCAGTACAATGAGCAGTTCTTC
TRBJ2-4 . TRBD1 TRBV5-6 CASTILGGAGNIQYF TGTGCCAGCACCATCCTAGGGGGCGCCGGAAACATTCAGTACTTC
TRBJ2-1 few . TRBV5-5 CASSSSGISSYNEQFF TGTGCCAGCAGCTCCTCCGGGATCTCCTCCTACAATGAGCAGTTCTTC
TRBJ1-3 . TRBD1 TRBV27 CASSSQGEGGNTIYF TGTGCCAGCAGTTCGCAGGGGGAGGGAGGAAACACCATATATTTT
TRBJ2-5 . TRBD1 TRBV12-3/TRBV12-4 CASSFGQGRETQYF TGTGCCAGCAGTTTTGGACAGGGGAGAGAGACCCAGTACTTC
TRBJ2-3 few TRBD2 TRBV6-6 CASSWRESTDTQYF TGTGCCAGCAGTTGGCGGGAGAGCACAGATACGCAGTATTTT
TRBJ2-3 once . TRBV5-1 CASCQLGATDTQYF TGCGCCAGCTGCCAACTGGGGGCCACAGATACGCAGTATTTT
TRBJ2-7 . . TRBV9 CASSVDGTTYEQYF TGTGCCAGCAGCGTAGATGGCACAACCTACGAGCAGTACTTC
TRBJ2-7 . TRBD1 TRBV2 CASRGQGSYEQYF TGTGCCAGCAGGGGACAGGGGTCCTACGAGCAGTACTTC
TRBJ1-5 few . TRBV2 CASSGNSRGYQPQHF TGTGCCAGCAGCGGTAACAGCAGGGGTTATCAGCCCCAGCATTTT
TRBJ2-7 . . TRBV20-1 CSADPGGKTYEQYF TGCAGTGCTGACCCGGGGGGCAAAACCTACGAGCAGTACTTC
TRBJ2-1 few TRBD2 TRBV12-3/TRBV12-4 CASSLILAGDMEQFF TGTGCCAGCAGTTTAATCCTAGCGGGTGATATGGAGCAGTTCTTC
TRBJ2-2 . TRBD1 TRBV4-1 CASSQAETGGNTGELFF TGCGCCAGCAGCCAAGCGGAGACAGGGGGGAACACCGGGGAGCTGTTTTTT
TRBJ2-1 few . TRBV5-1 CASSAGASEQFF TGCGCCAGCAGCGCAGGGGCTAGTGAGCAGTTCTTC